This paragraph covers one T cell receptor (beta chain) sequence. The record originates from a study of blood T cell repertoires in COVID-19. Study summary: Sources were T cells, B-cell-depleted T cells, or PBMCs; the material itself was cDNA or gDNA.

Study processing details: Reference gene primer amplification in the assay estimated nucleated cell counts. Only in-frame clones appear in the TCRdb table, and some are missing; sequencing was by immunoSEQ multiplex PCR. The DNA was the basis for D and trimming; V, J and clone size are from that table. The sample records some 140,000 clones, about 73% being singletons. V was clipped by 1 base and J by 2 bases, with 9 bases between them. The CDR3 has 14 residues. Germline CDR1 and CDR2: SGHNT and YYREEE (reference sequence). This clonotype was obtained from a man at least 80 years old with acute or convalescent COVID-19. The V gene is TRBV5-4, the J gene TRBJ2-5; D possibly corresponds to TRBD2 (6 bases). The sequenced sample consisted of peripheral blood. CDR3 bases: TGTGCCAGCAGCTTGCCGACTAGTCAAGAGACCCAGTACTTC. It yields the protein CASSLPTSQETQYF.